These 29 T cell receptor beta chains originate from one sample sequenced in a study of a mutant IDH1 vaccine in newly diagnosed glioma. Specified time point: week 47, end of study. With topical imiquimod, each dose of the vaccine consisted of 300 ug of mutant IDH1 20-mer peptide. Sequencing was performed with immunoSEQ multiplex PCR; in TCRdb, only in-frame clones are kept and a portion is missing. Seen here are some 50,000 clones, around 60% observed once, and the top ten hold 4% to 5.5%. Antigen specificity for these receptors is unknown. The sample consisted of peripheral blood mononuclear cells (PBMCs), taken from a glioma patient whose treatment included an IDH1 peptide vaccine. These receptor sequences come from a man aged 40-49 years with glioma. Some clones in this sample may be carry-over from other donors' samples.

This clone appeared a few times. J is TRBJ1-1 and V is TRBV13; the match to TRBD1 covers 12 bases. This CDR3 has 15 residues. Germline V gene sequence: CDR1 PRHDT, CDR2 FYEKMQ (reference sequence). Trimming removed 5 bases from V and 5 bases from J; junction bases left unmatched: 6. Here the CDR3 DNA reads TGTGCCAGCAGCCGCAGGGACAGGGGGCGGACTGAAGCTTTCTTT. Translating gives CASSRRDRGRTEAFF. The full variable domain, its missing parts supplied by reference TRBV13 and TRBJ1-1, is AAGVIQSPRHLIKEKRETATLKCYPIPRHDTVYWYQQGPGQDPQFLISFYEKMQSDKGSIPDRFSAQQFSDYHSELNMSSLELGDSALYFCASSRRDRGRTEAFFGQGTRLTVV.

The chain is built from TRBV6-1 and TRBJ2-7; D unclear. The V gene lost 7 bases and the J gene lost 3 bases, with 13 bases spanning the gap. This CDR3 spans 13 amino acids. CDR1 MNHNS and CDR2 SASEGT come from the germline V gene. The CDR3 sequence is CASIPGRDYEQYF. The CDR3 nucleotides are TGTGCCAGCATCCCGGGCAGAGACTACGAGCAGTACTTC.

V usage is TRBV2 and J usage is TRBJ1-1; D remains ambiguous. This CDR3 has 14 amino acids. Germline-derived CDR1 and CDR2 are SNHLY and FYNNEI. V shed 4 bases and J shed 2 bases, with 11 bases lying between them. CDR3 sequence (DNA): TGTGCCAGCAGTGTAGGTGGTAGAAACACTGAAGCTTTCTTT. This sequence encodes CASSVGGRNTEAFF.

The V and J genes are TRBV5-1 and TRBJ1-6; 7 bases fit TRBD1. J gave up 3 bases and V 2 bases, and 5 bases lay outside the gene matches. This CDR3 contains 16 residues. Per the germline V gene, CDR1 is SGHRS and CDR2 is YFSETQ. CDR3 DNA sequence: TGCGCCAGCAGCTTCTCCCGGGACAGCTATAATTCACCCCTCCACTTT. Translation gives CASSFSRDSYNSPLHF.

J is TRBJ2-1 and V is TRBV2, with 9 nucleotides matching TRBD2. Per the germline V gene, CDR1 is SNHLY and CDR2 is FYNNEI. CDR3 length: 16 residues. Trimming took 3 bases from V and 7 from J; bases not matched to a gene: 10. The CDR3 sequence: CASSEAQTSGKNEQFF. In nucleotides, the CDR3 is TGTGCCAGCAGTGAGGCGCAGACTAGCGGCAAAAATGAGCAGTTCTTC.

The rearrangement links TRBV5-1 to TRBJ1-4, with 10 bases fitting TRBD1. From germline, CDR1 is SGHRS and CDR2 YFSETQ. The V segment lost 0 bases and the J segment 7 bases; nucleotides outside the gene matches: 3. The CDR3 runs 15 residues. As DNA, the CDR3 is TGCGCCAGCAGCTTGGGGGGACAGGGGAGTGAAAAACTGTTTTTT. Translation gives CASSLGGQGSEKLFF.

This chain links TRBV6-5 with TRBJ2-7, with D possibly matching TRBD1 (6 bases). This CDR3 comprises 14 residues. V was shortened by 5 bases and J by 0 bases, with 11 bases between the two germline ends. CDR1 and CDR2 (germline): MNHEY, SVGAGI. This chain's CDR3 is CASSPIQGSYEQYF. The CDR3 coding sequence is TGTGCCAGCAGTCCCATACAGGGCTCCTACGAGCAGTACTTC.

CDR3: CASSLGGMQPQHF. The CDR3 region has the DNA TGTGCCAGCAGCTTAGGGGGGATGCAGCCCCAGCATTTT. This rearrangement joins TRBV11-1 to TRBJ1-5; a weak D match, TRBD1 (5 bases). The CDR3 is 13 residues long. Trimming took 1 base from V and 7 from J, leaving 8 bases between them. Germline assignment: CDR1 SGHAT and CDR2 FQDESV (reference sequence).

This rearrangement joins TRBV19 to TRBJ1-1; TRBD1 agrees at 10 bases. J gave up 6 bases and V 2 bases, and 9 bases lay outside the gene matches. The CDR3 contains 16 residues. The germline CDR1 and CDR2 sequences are LNHDA and SQIVND (reference sequence). The chain's CDR3 is CASSIKAGQGLPEAFF. The CDR3, as DNA: TGTGCCAGTAGTATAAAAGCGGGACAGGGGTTGCCTGAAGCTTTCTTT.

V and J are TRBV7-9 and TRBJ2-7; 7 nucleotides line up with TRBD2. Looked up from germline, CDR1 is SEHNR and CDR2 is FQNEAQ (reference sequence). The CDR3 is 14 amino acids. V lost 5 bases, J lost 0 bases, and 4 bases stayed unmatched. CDR3 protein: CASSPKRDSYEQYF. CDR3 coding DNA: TGTGCCAGCAGCCCGAAGCGGGACTCCTACGAGCAGTACTTC.

The rearrangement joins TRBV5-1 to TRBJ2-7, with D possibly TRBD1 on 6 matching bases. CDR1 is SGHRS, CDR2 YFSETQ, per germline. Trimming took off 4 bases at V and 0 bases at J, with 11 bases between the two ends. The CDR3 extends over 14 amino acids. The CDR3 loop reads CASSTGTSSYEQYF. CDR3 sequence (DNA): TGCGCCAGCAGCACAGGGACAAGCTCCTACGAGCAGTACTTC.

On this clone itself: This likely comes from a read error, as the CDR3 has no conserved phenylalanine or tryptophan at its end. Written as DNA, the CDR3 is TGTGCCTGGAGATATAATTCACCCCTCCACCTT. Protein product: CAWRYNSPLHL. The chain is built from TRBV30 and TRBJ1-6; no definite D call. CDR3 size: 11 residues. V lost 3 bases and J 4 bases, leaving 1 base between the germline ends. Germline CDR1 is GTSNPN and CDR2 is SVGIG (reference sequence).

The chain uses TRBV5-1 and TRBJ2-7, with D possibly TRBD2 on 5 matching bases. This CDR3 contains 13 residues. With 1 base removed from V and 2 bases from J, the gap between germline ends came to 7 bases. Germline V gene lookup returns CDR1 SGHRS and CDR2 YFSETQ. The CDR3 protein is CASSLTGTYEQYF. The CDR3 DNA is TGCGCCAGCAGCTTGACGGGGACCTACGAGCAGTACTTC.

The chain couples TRBV4-2 to TRBJ2-7; 7 bases fit TRBD1. J was trimmed by 3 bases and V by 0 bases; bases with no gene match: 5. Germline V gene sequence: CDR1 LGHNA, CDR2 YNFKEQ. This CDR3 is 15 amino acids long. The CDR3, as DNA: TGTGCCAGCAGCCAAGAGACAGGGCCCCTCTACGAGCAGTACTTC. As protein: CASSQETGPLYEQYF.

The rearrangement joins TRBV19 to TRBJ1-2, with TRBD1 matching over 9 bases. The CDR3 length is 16 residues. Germline values: CDR1 LNHDA, CDR2 SQIVND (reference sequence). J lost 6 bases, V lost 6 bases, and 14 bases had no gene match. The CDR3 sequence: CASRRNYGQGSHGYTF. For the CDR3, the DNA is TGTGCCAGTAGACGGAACTACGGACAGGGGTCGCATGGCTACACCTTC.

This clone was counted only a few times. This chain links TRBV20-1 with TRBJ1-1, with 7 bases fitting TRBD1. The CDR3 has 11 amino acids. The V gene's germline CDR1 is DFQATT and CDR2 SNEGSKA (reference sequence). V shed 6 bases, J shed 10 bases, and the junction held 8 bases outside the gene matches. In nucleotides, the CDR3 is TGCAGTGCCTCAGGGGGAATTCGAGCTTTCTTT. This codes for CSASGGIRAFF.

The chain has TRBV6-6 and TRBJ1-1, with 8 bases that match TRBD1. This CDR3 has 13 residues. Germline V gene sequence: CDR1 MNHNY, CDR2 SVGAGI (reference sequence). J lost 6 bases, V lost 9 bases, and 9 bases had no gene match. CDR3 bases: TGTGCCAGTTCCTATCAGGGGGCGGCTGAAGCTTTCTTT. Residues: CASSYQGAAEAFF.

This sequence joins TRBV7-9 and TRBJ1-4, with D unresolved. This CDR3 comprises 13 residues. V lost 1 base to trimming and J lost 8 bases, with 8 bases between them. Germline V gene sequence: CDR1 SEHNR, CDR2 FQNEAQ (reference sequence). The CDR3 spells CASSLDGVEKLFF. The DNA of the CDR3 is TGTGCCAGCAGCTTAGACGGAGTCGAAAAACTGTTTTTT.

The rearrangement joins TRBV7-9 to TRBJ1-2; the D is unclear. Germline-derived CDR1 and CDR2 are SEHNR and FQNEAQ (reference sequence). The CDR3 sequence is 13 residues long. Trimming pared 1 base from V and 4 bases from J, leaving 7 bases between. CDR3 DNA: TGTGCCAGCAGCTTAGGGGGTCTCTATGGCTACACCTTC. It codes for CASSLGGLYGYTF.

V usage is TRBV19 and J usage is TRBJ1-2; no clear D. V lost 1 base and J 2 bases, leaving 11 bases between the germline ends. This CDR3 has 15 residues. The germline V gene encodes CDR1 LNHDA and CDR2 SQIVND (reference sequence). The CDR3 sequence is CASSIGESSNYGYTF. For the CDR3, the DNA is TGTGCCAGTAGTATAGGGGAAAGTTCGAACTATGGCTACACCTTC. Drawing the rest from reference TRBV19 and TRBJ1-2, the complete variable domain is DGGITQSPKYLFRKEGQNVTLSCEQNLNHDAMYWYRQDPGQGLRLIYYSQIVNDFQKGDIAEGYSVSREKKESFPLTVTSAQKNPTAFYLCASSIGESSNYGYTFGSGTRLTVV.

CDR3 amino acids: CSLRRGRETQYF. CDR3 bases: TGCAGCCTTCGTCGGGGGCGAGAGACCCAGTACTTC. V is TRBV29-1 and J is TRBJ2-5; D may correspond to TRBD1 or TRBD2 (6 bases each). CDR3 length: 12 residues. Germline assignment: CDR1 SQVTM and CDR2 ANQGSEA. The V end lost 8 bases, the J end lost 4 bases, and 14 bases lay between the germline ends.

This clone was counted only a few times. This chain connects TRBV6-5 to TRBJ1-5; no reliable D call. This CDR3 comprises 12 residues. V was pared by 6 bases and J by 8 bases, with 11 bases between. Germline values: CDR1 MNHEY, CDR2 SVGAGI. In nucleotides, the CDR3 is TGTGCCAGCAGCAATTACCGGGAGCCCCAGCATTTT. Its protein product is CASSNYREPQHF.

This clone was seen a single time. The chain joins TRBV5-5 to TRBJ1-1, with 7 bases that match TRBD1. Germline V lookup: CDR1 SGHKS, CDR2 YYEKEE (reference sequence). After removal of 4 bases from V and 5 bases from J, the junction contained 17 bases not matched to a gene. The CDR3 has 17 amino acids. CDR3 in amino acids: CASSVRLQGTAFTEAFF. CDR3 bases: TGTGCCAGCAGCGTGCGATTACAGGGGACAGCGTTTACTGAAGCTTTCTTT.

The chain employs TRBV2 and TRBJ1-1; the match to TRBD1 covers 7 bases. V lost 6 bases to trimming and J lost 10 bases; unmatched junction nucleotides: 8. This CDR3 comprises 12 residues. CDR1 is SNHLY, CDR2 FYNNEI, per germline. The CDR3 coding sequence is TGTGCCAGCAGGTCAGGGGGGTCGAGAGCTTTCTTT. This translates into CASRSGGSRAFF.

V and J are TRBV27 and TRBJ1-2; D remains unclear. V dropped 0 bases and J dropped 8 bases, with 13 bases sitting between them. This CDR3 is built from 14 residues. Germline V lookup: CDR1 MNHEY, CDR2 SMNVEV (reference sequence). The CDR3, as DNA: TGTGCCAGCAGTTTATCCGGAACCGTGGCGGGCTACACCTTC. This codes for CASSLSGTVAGYTF.

The chain uses TRBV4-1 and TRBJ2-2; 10 positions agree with TRBD1. In germline, CDR1 is MGHRA, CDR2 YSYEKL. J lost 8 bases, V lost 5 bases, and 17 bases had no gene match. This CDR3 contains 18 residues. The CDR3 protein is CASSKAQTGTGVGGELFF. The CDR3 DNA reads TGCGCCAGCAGCAAAGCCCAAACCGGGACAGGGGTCGGGGGGGAGCTGTTTTTT.

This clone has just a few counts. The chain uses TRBV2 and TRBJ2-2; a possible D gene is TRBD1 (6 bases). V lost 6 bases to trimming and J lost 6 bases, with 17 bases between them. In germline, CDR1 is SNHLY, CDR2 FYNNEI. This CDR3 is 15 amino acids long. The CDR3 is CASREDRGPAGELFF. The CDR3 nucleotides are TGTGCCAGCAGAGAGGACAGAGGACCAGCCGGGGAGCTGTTTTTT. Together with reference TRBV2 and TRBJ2-2, the CDR3 gives the full variable domain: EPEVTQTPSHQVTQMGQEVILRCVPISNHLYFYWYRQILGQKVEFLVSFYNNEISEKSEIFDDQFSVERPDGSNFTLKIRSTKLEDSAMYFCASREDRGPAGELFFGEGSRLTVL.

This rearrangement joins TRBV19 to TRBJ1-5; no firm D call. V was shortened by 3 bases and J by 2 bases, with 5 bases between the two germline ends. This CDR3 is 13 amino acids long. The germline CDR1 and CDR2 sequences are LNHDA and SQIVND (reference sequence). The CDR3 DNA reads TGTGCCAGTAGTATTAGGGGCAATCAGCCCCAGCATTTT. As protein: CASSIRGNQPQHF.

This clone was observed once. V usage is TRBV27 and J usage is TRBJ1-3, with 7 bases lining up with TRBD1. From germline, CDR1 is MNHEY and CDR2 SMNVEV (reference sequence). The CDR3 is 14 residues long. V dropped 8 bases and J dropped 3; count of bases not matched to a gene: 7. The CDR3 is CASGRGQGGNTIYF. For the CDR3, the DNA is TGTGCCAGCGGAAGGGGGCAAGGTGGAAACACCATATATTTT.